This T cell receptor beta chain emerged from a study of post-analysis software for immune sequencing data. At the level of the study: Disease courses included relapsing-remitting, secondary progressive and progressive-relapsing multiple sclerosis.

Study-wide findings and caveats: When the samples were clustered directly with F measure, those that had been prepared in the same batch showed strong co-clustering. Relative to controls, patients had five TRBV segments at higher frequency, with TRBV5-6, TRBV5-1 and TRBV20-1 among these. Diversity measured as normalized Chao1 was significantly lower in multiple sclerosis patients than in controls.

About this clonotype itself: Its antigen is unknown.

Unique-molecular-identifier-tagged TCR beta cDNA libraries were used. About 500,000 cDNA molecules were obtained per 1 to 10 million input T cells. TCRdb re-derived calls from the PCR reads in MiXCR, one entry per CDR3 protein. Of approximately 150,000 distinct CDR3 sequences listed, around 28% were seen once; the top ten hold less than 1.6%. Per germline, CDR1 SGHTA and CDR2 FQGNSA. V lost 5 bases, J lost 4 bases, and 15 bases lay in between. This CDR3 comprises 15 residues. The specimen was blood. The receptor comes from a girl aged 10-17 years with multiple sclerosis. The genes are TRBV7-2 and TRBJ2-1, with D tentatively TRBD1 (5 bases). The CDR3 protein is CASSLQGIPYNEQFF. The CDR3 DNA follows: TGTGCCAGCAGCCTGCAGGGAATCCCTTACAATGAGCAGTTCTTC.